The 23 T cell receptor beta chains given below trace back to one sample, sequenced in a study of CD8 T cells in ankylosing spondylitis. TCRdb ran MiXCR on the 5' RACE reads and lists one entry per CDR3 protein. The profile shows approximately 100,000 distinct CDR3 sequences, about 25% of them singletons. Sequenced sample: synovial fluid, either unsorted or a sorted T cell fraction (not recorded which). The receptors come from a male donor with ankylosing spondylitis.

The rearrangement links TRBV5-1 to TRBJ2-1; maybe TRBD1 (5 bases). Deletions cut 0 bases from V and 8 bases from J, with 15 bases between. Germline-derived CDR1 and CDR2 are SGHRS and YFSETQ. The length of the CDR3 is 15 residues. CDR3 region: CASSLVRVAADEQFF. The CDR3, as DNA: TGCGCCAGCAGCTTGGTCAGGGTTGCGGCGGATGAGCAGTTCTTC. Using reference TRBV5-1 and TRBJ2-1 for the parts outside the CDR3, the full variable domain is KAGVTQTPRYLIKTRGQQVTLSCSPISGHRSVSWYQQTPGQGLQFLFEYFSETQRNKGNFPGRFSGRQFSNSRSEMNVSTLELGDSALYLCASSLVRVAADEQFFGPGTRLTVL.

This clonotype was found a few times. The chain links TRBV20-1 to TRBJ1-1; a possible D gene is TRBD1 (6 bases). V dropped 3 bases and J dropped 4 bases, with 9 bases sitting between them. Germline V gene data show CDR1 as DFQATT and CDR2 as SNEGSKA (reference sequence). The CDR3 extends over 12 amino acids. CDR3 nucleotides: TGCAGTGCTAGCAACAGGGTCACTGAAGCTTTCTTT. As protein: CSASNRVTEAFF.

The CDR3 loop reads CSVALGGVTGELFF. The CDR3 region has the DNA TGCAGCGTTGCCTTGGGGGGAGTGACCGGGGAGCTGTTTTTT. The chain combines TRBV29-1 with TRBJ2-2, with D possibly TRBD2 on 6 matching bases. CDR1 and CDR2 from the germline V gene are SQVTM and ANQGSEA. V gave up 4 bases and J gave up 5 bases, with 14 bases separating them. The CDR3 covers 14 residues.

The rearrangement uses TRBV5-6 and TRBJ2-3; the match to TRBD2 covers 9 bases. CDR1 and CDR2 from the germline V gene are SGHDT and YYEEEE. This CDR3 spans 15 amino acids. J lost 6 bases, V lost 3 bases, and 8 bases had no gene match. The CDR3 here is CASSSHSGSFDTQYF. Here the CDR3 DNA reads TGTGCCAGCAGCTCCCATAGCGGGAGCTTCGATACGCAGTATTTT.

The chain couples TRBV4-2 to TRBJ2-1; 14 bases agree with TRBD2. The germline CDR1 and CDR2 sequences are LGHNA and YNFKEQ. CDR3 length: 14 amino acids. The ends lost 8 bases at V and 7 bases at J; junction bases unmatched: 4. In DNA, the CDR3 is TGTGCCAGCCGTGGGACTAGCGGGGGAAATGAGCAGTTCTTC. It is translated as CASRGTSGGNEQFF.

The rearrangement uses TRBV11-2 and TRBJ2-5; TRBD2 matches 7 bases. The CDR3 totals 13 residues. The germline gives CDR1 SGHAT, CDR2 FQNNGV. V trimming: 4 bases; J trimming: 9 bases; junction bases outside the gene matches: 8. This CDR3 reads CASSSAPGRAQYF. The CDR3 DNA is TGTGCCAGCAGCTCCGCCCCTGGGAGGGCCCAGTACTTC.

This clonotype came up a few times. This rearrangement joins TRBV20-1 to TRBJ2-1, with TRBD2 matching 7 bases. The length of the CDR3 is 15 residues. V shed 6 bases, J shed 7 bases, and the junction held 15 bases outside the gene matches. The germline V gene encodes CDR1 DFQATT and CDR2 SNEGSKA (reference sequence). The CDR3 DNA reads TGCAGTGCCGTAGATGCGGGAGCCCCCCGGAATGAGCAGTTCTTC. This codes for CSAVDAGAPRNEQFF.

This clonotype was seen once. This rearrangement joins TRBV3-1 to TRBJ1-4; TRBD1 aligns across 10 bases. This CDR3 is 17 amino acids long. J lost 3 bases, V lost 4 bases, and 8 bases had no gene match. Germline V gene sequence: CDR1 LGHDT, CDR2 YNNKEL (reference sequence). CDR3 nucleotides: TGTGCCAGCAGCCGCGGGACAGGGGTTCTGGCTAATGAAAAACTGTTTTTT. Translation: CASSRGTGVLANEKLFF.

This clonotype has a handful of counts. The chain joins TRBV28 to TRBJ2-1; TRBD2 aligns across 9 bases. The CDR3 contains 15 residues. Losses at the gene ends were 5 bases for V and 3 bases for J; bases not matched to a gene: 5. Germline V gene sequence: CDR1 MDHEN, CDR2 SYDVKM. CDR3 protein: CASSTGLAYYNEQFF. The CDR3 DNA reads as TGTGCCAGCAGTACCGGACTAGCGTACTACAATGAGCAGTTCTTC. Drawing the rest from reference TRBV28 and TRBJ2-1, the complete variable domain is DVKVTQSSRYLVKRTGEKVFLECVQDMDHENMFWYRQDPGLGLRLIYFSYDVKMKEKGDIPEGYSVSREKKERFSLILESASTNQTSMYLCASSTGLAYYNEQFFGPGTRLTVL.

CDR3 sequence (DNA): TGTGCCAGCAGCCCCGTCATGGGAACAGAATCACCCCTCCACTTT. Translating it yields CASSPVMGTESPLHF. The chain is built from TRBV7-2 and TRBJ1-6; no clear D gene. Germline CDR1 reads SGHTA; CDR2 reads FQGNSA. This CDR3 is 15 amino acids long. Trimming took off 5 bases at V and 10 bases at J, with 18 bases between the two ends.

The J gene is TRBJ2-3, the V gene TRBV20-1; 12 bases agree with TRBD2. There are 18 residues in the CDR3. V lost 3 bases and J lost 1; bases outside the gene matches: 11. Looked up from germline, CDR1 is DFQATT and CDR2 is SNEGSKA (reference sequence). The CDR3 is CSARTSGSRGFGTDTQYF. For the CDR3, the DNA is TGCAGTGCTAGGACTAGCGGGAGTCGGGGATTTGGCACAGATACGCAGTATTTT.

J is TRBJ2-7 and V is TRBV7-8; perhaps TRBD1 as D (6 bases). Germline V gives CDR1 SGHVS, CDR2 FQNEAQ. V dropped 5 bases and J dropped 6 bases, with 14 bases sitting between them. The CDR3 has 13 amino acids. The CDR3 loop is CASSPDRRGEQYV. The CDR3 DNA follows: TGTGCCAGCAGCCCTGACAGGCGCGGCGAGCAGTACGTC.

This clonotype was detected a few times. The chain uses TRBV10-2 and TRBJ2-1; D perhaps matches TRBD2 (6 bases). There are 15 residues in the CDR3. The germline V and J ends were trimmed by 8 bases and 0 bases, with 14 bases remaining between them. Germline values: CDR1 WSHSY, CDR2 SAAADI. For the CDR3, the DNA is TGCGCCAGCTGTAGCGGTCAGAGCTCCTACAATGAGCAGTTCTTC. As protein: CASCSGQSSYNEQFF.

The CDR3 loop is CASSLSAQGAAGNTIYF. The CDR3 nucleotides are TGTGCCAGCAGCTTATCAGCTCAGGGAGCTGCTGGAAACACCATATATTTT. The chain is built from TRBV7-2 and TRBJ1-3; D perhaps matches TRBD1 (5 bases). The germline V and J ends were trimmed by 2 bases and 2 bases, with 16 bases remaining between them. Germline assignment: CDR1 SGHTA and CDR2 FQGNSA. The CDR3 length is 17 residues.

The chain links TRBV6-1 to TRBJ1-1; D gene ambiguous. CDR3 length: 13 amino acids. CDR1 is MNHNS and CDR2 is SASEGT in the germline V gene. V was trimmed by 2 bases and J by 1 base, leaving 5 bases between them. The CDR3 sequence is CASSEWPNTEAFF. Written as DNA, the CDR3 is TGTGCCAGCAGTGAATGGCCGAACACTGAAGCTTTCTTT.

The chain uses TRBV5-6 and TRBJ2-1; the match to TRBD1 covers 10 bases. The CDR3 consists of 15 residues. With V trimmed by 4 bases and J by 7 bases, 8 bases remained unmatched. Germline CDR1 reads SGHDT; CDR2 reads YYEEEE. The CDR3 nucleotides are TGTGCCAGCAGCCCTCGACAGGGGGCATCAAATGAGCAGTTCTTC. Encoded protein: CASSPRQGASNEQFF. Filled out from reference TRBV5-6 and TRBJ2-1, the complete variable domain reads DAGVTQSPTHLIKTRGQQVTLRCSPKSGHDTVSWYQQALGQGPQFIFQYYEEEERQRGNFPDRFSGHQFPNYSSELNVNALLLGDSALYLCASSPRQGASNEQFFGPGTRLTVL.

This clonotype was recorded at least ten times. The V call is TRBV12-3 or TRBV12-4, the J call TRBJ1-4; D is undetermined. V lost 0 bases and J lost 8, with 13 bases in between. The CDR3 has 15 amino acids. CDR3 in DNA: TGTGCCAGCAGTTTAGCCCCTTCCATTGGCGAAAAACTGTTTTTT. Translation gives CASSLAPSIGEKLFF.

To note about this clonotype: Germline and junction disagree at one end, which may indicate a read error. V is TRBV28 and J is TRBJ1-5; D may be TRBD1 (5 bases). The CDR3 loop spans 16 amino acids. CDR1 and CDR2 from the germline V gene are MDHEN and SYDVKM. CDR3 in amino acids: CASSIQGVGGNQLQHF. The CDR3 nucleotides are TGTGCCAGCAGTATCCAGGGAGTAGGAGGCAATCAGCTCCAGCATTTT.

This rearrangement joins TRBV11-3 to TRBJ2-1, with D uncertain. The CDR3 runs to 15 residues. V gave up 8 bases and J gave up 6 bases, with 20 bases separating them. Looked up from germline, CDR1 is SGHNT and CDR2 is YENEEA. This chain's CDR3 is CASATSGSLGNEQFF. CDR3 in DNA: TGTGCCAGCGCCACGTCGGGCTCCCTGGGCAATGAGCAGTTCTTC. Based on the CDR3 plus reference TRBV11-3 and TRBJ2-1, the full variable domain is EAGVVQSPRYKIIEKKQPVAFWCNPISGHNTLYWYLQNLGQGPELLIRYENEEAVDDSQLPKDRFSAERLKGVDSTLKIQPAELGDSAVYLCASATSGSLGNEQFFGPGTRLTVL.

The V and J genes are TRBV11-2 and TRBJ2-3, with D tentatively TRBD2 (5 bases). The CDR3 runs to 15 residues. Trimming took off 1 base at V and 4 bases at J, with 12 bases between the two ends. In germline, CDR1 is SGHAT, CDR2 FQNNGV. The CDR3 DNA reads TGTGCCAGCAGCTTAGGGTCCCTAGCAGCAGATACGCAGTATTTT. This sequence encodes CASSLGSLAADTQYF.

This chain connects TRBV7-9 to TRBJ2-5; 7 positions agree with TRBD1. V was clipped by 2 bases and J by 6 bases; unmatched bases: 12. The length of the CDR3 is 16 residues. In germline, CDR1 is SEHNR, CDR2 FQNEAQ (reference sequence). The CDR3 nucleotides read TGTGCCAGCAGCTTACATGGTACCGGACAGGTCAAGACCCAGTACTTC. This sequence encodes CASSLHGTGQVKTQYF.

A few counts support this clonotype. CDR3 sequence: CAIPRASGLSYNEQFF. As DNA, the CDR3 is TGTGCCATCCCCCGGGCTAGCGGGTTATCCTACAATGAGCAGTTCTTC. The J gene is TRBJ2-1, the V gene TRBV12-3 or TRBV12-4; 8 nucleotides match TRBD2. The CDR3 sequence is 16 residues long. The V gene end was trimmed by 10 bases and the J gene end by 1 base; junction bases not matched to a gene: 12.

The chain carries TRBV19 and TRBJ2-3; maybe TRBD1 (6 bases). Germline lookup yields CDR1 LNHDA and CDR2 SQIVND (reference sequence). CDR3 length equals 15 residues. Trimming took 6 bases from V and 2 from J, leaving 15 bases between them. CDR3 coding DNA: TGTGCCAGTAGCACAGGGACGGCGAACACAGATACGCAGTATTTT. This encodes CASSTGTANTDTQYF. Together with reference TRBV19 and TRBJ2-3, the CDR3 gives the full variable domain: DGGITQSPKYLFRKEGQNVTLSCEQNLNHDAMYWYRQDPGQGLRLIYYSQIVNDFQKGDIAEGYSVSREKKESFPLTVTSAQKNPTAFYLCASSTGTANTDTQYFGPGTRLTVL.